The 4 T cell receptor beta chains given below trace back to one sample, sequenced in a study of blood T cell repertoires in COVID-19. The protocol was immunoSEQ multiplex PCR, while the TCRdb copy is restricted to in-frame clones and leaves out a portion. Of around 150,000 clones listed, roughly 86% were seen once; the top ten hold roughly 4%. Input material: peripheral blood. All receptors come from a woman in her sixties or seventies who had recovered from COVID-19.

The chain uses TRBV24-1 and TRBJ1-5, with 8 positions matching TRBD1. This CDR3 is built from 16 residues. Looked up from germline, CDR1 is KGHDR and CDR2 is SFDVKD. V shed 4 bases, J shed 2 bases, and the junction held 6 bases outside the gene matches. The DNA for the CDR3 is TGTGCCACCAGTGACGCCGGGACAGGCCGCAATCAGCCCCAGCATTTT. As protein: CATSDAGTGRNQPQHF.

The chain recombines TRBV6-2 or TRBV6-3 with TRBJ2-1; D is uncertain. In germline, CDR1 is MNHEY, CDR2 SVGEGT. V lost 1 base, J lost 4 bases, and 8 bases lay in between. This CDR3 spans 14 amino acids. The CDR3 region has the DNA TGTGCCAGCAGTTACTTAGTCGGGTACAATGAGCAGTTCTTC. This codes for CASSYLVGYNEQFF.

The chain joins TRBV9 to TRBJ2-1, with D maybe TRBD2 (7 bases). The CDR3 contains 14 residues. Per the germline V gene, CDR1 is SGDLS and CDR2 is YYNGEE. Trimming left V 3 bases short and J 5 bases short, with 12 bases between. CDR3 loop: CASSARGADNEQFF. Here the CDR3 DNA reads TGTGCCAGCAGCGCCCGGGGGGCCGACAATGAGCAGTTCTTC.

V and J are TRBV2 and TRBJ1-5; no clear D. With 2 bases removed from V and 1 base from J, the gap between germline ends came to 3 bases. The CDR3 covers 13 residues. The germline gives CDR1 SNHLY, CDR2 FYNNEI. The CDR3, as DNA: TGTGCCAGCAGTGAACTAAGCAATCAGCCCCAGCATTTT. Amino acid sequence: CASSELSNQPQHF.